The rows below give T cell receptor beta chains drawn from one sample of a study of T-cell reconstitution after alpha-beta-depleted transplantation in children. Each CDR3 protein gets one entry after TCRdb re-called the PCR reads with MiXCR. The sample has hundreds of thousands of distinct CDR3 sequences, approximately 32% seen once. The source material was PBMCs from the stem cell graft donor, sampled from the stem cell graft. These TCRs come from a human donor who donated a stem cell graft to a child with aplastic anemia. Both conserved end residues are part of each CDR3. Each record gives: CDR3 protein, CDR3 DNA, D gene, clone size, V gene, J gene. A D gene is named only where the DNA matches it firmly. Size is stated for part of the rows, as once, few or many counts, or as a class when the clone is expanded.

CASSQTGGETDTQYF	TGTGCCAGCAGCCAGACAGGGGGCGAAACAGATACGCAGTATTTT	TRBD1	few	TRBV14	TRBJ2-3
CASSIGQAGANVLTF	TGTGCCAGTAGTATAGGGCAGGCTGGGGCCAACGTCCTGACTTTC	-	-	TRBV19	TRBJ2-6
CASTPGLAGPPGTGELFF	TGTGCCAGCACCCCAGGACTAGCGGGACCACCGGGCACCGGGGAGCTGTTTTTT	TRBD2	-	TRBV12-3/TRBV12-4	TRBJ2-2
CSGGQGANEQFF	TGCAGCGGGGGACAGGGGGCCAATGAGCAGTTCTTC	TRBD1	few	TRBV29-1	TRBJ2-1
CSAIRTGGKTQYF	TGCAGTGCTATTAGGACAGGGGGGAAGACCCAGTACTTC	TRBD1	many	TRBV20-1	TRBJ2-5
CSANAYNEQFF	TGCAGTGCTAACGCGTACAATGAGCAGTTCTTC	-	few	TRBV20-1	TRBJ2-1
CASTPGTANQPQHF	TGTGCCAGCACCCCGGGGACTGCCAATCAGCCCCAGCATTTT	-	-	TRBV7-2	TRBJ1-5
CASSPPGSGGGNQPQHF	TGTGCCAGCTCACCACCGGGTTCGGGGGGCGGGAATCAGCCCCAGCATTTT	-	few	TRBV18	TRBJ1-5
CASIPRNSLQNTGELFF	TGTGCCAGCATCCCCAGGAATAGCCTACAGAACACCGGGGAGCTGTTTTTT	-	few	TRBV6-1	TRBJ2-2
CASSEWGRNNEQFF	TGCGCCAGCAGTGAGTGGGGACGGAACAATGAGCAGTTCTTC	-	-	TRBV10-2	TRBJ2-1
CSVIWAGPTDTQYF	TGCAGCGTTATTTGGGCGGGGCCGACAGATACGCAGTATTTT	-	-	TRBV29-1	TRBJ2-3
CSARSPGANVLTF	TGCAGTGCTAGATCCCCTGGGGCCAACGTCCTGACTTTC	-	-	TRBV20-1	TRBJ2-6
CASSQDNRGWGYEQYF	TGCGCCAGCAGCCAAGATAATAGGGGATGGGGCTACGAGCAGTACTTC	-	-	TRBV4-3	TRBJ2-7
CASSLSGIVADTQYF	TGTGCCAGCAGCCTTAGCGGGATAGTTGCAGATACGCAGTATTTT	TRBD2	-	TRBV14	TRBJ2-3
CASTLGDRRNTEAFF	TGTGCCAGCACCCTTGGGGACAGGAGGAACACTGAAGCTTTCTTT	TRBD1	-	TRBV12-3/TRBV12-4	TRBJ1-1
CASSLASLGRSNQPQHF	TGTGCCAGCAGCTTGGCCTCTCTAGGGAGGAGCAATCAGCCCCAGCATTTT	-	-	TRBV5-5	TRBJ1-5
CASSLGAGEKMFF	TGTGCCAGCAGCTTGGGGGCTGGTGAAAAAATGTTTTTT	-	once	TRBV7-7	TRBJ1-4
CASRPASGNYNEQFF	TGCGCCAGCAGGCCGGCTAGCGGTAACTACAATGAGCAGTTCTTC	TRBD2	-	TRBV5-1	TRBJ2-1
CASSRTDAYEQYF	TGTGCCAGCAGTCGGACAGACGCCTACGAGCAGTACTTC	-	-	TRBV12-3/TRBV12-4	TRBJ2-7
CASSLNGQGAMKGIF	TGTGCCAGCAGCCTCAACGGACAGGGGGCTATGAAGGGGATCTTT	TRBD1	-	TRBV7-2	TRBJ1-1
CASFPMRNYGYTF	TGTGCCAGTTTCCCCATGCGCAACTATGGCTACACCTTC	-	-	TRBV28	TRBJ1-2
CASSQDIFDEQFF	TGTGCCAGCAGCCAAGATATATTCGATGAGCAGTTCTTC	-	-	TRBV14	TRBJ2-1
CRGSWNLAGGKIGENEQFF	TGCAGGGGTAGTTGGAACCTAGCGGGAGGGAAAATTGGGGAGAATGAGCAGTTCTTC	TRBD2	-	TRBV20-1	TRBJ2-1
CASSHRLNPGTGELFF	TGTGCCAGCAGCCATCGGCTAAACCCTGGGACCGGGGAGCTGTTTTTT	-	-	TRBV14	TRBJ2-2
CASSYTGGADNSPLHF	TGCGCCAGCAGCTACACAGGGGGCGCAGATAATTCACCCCTCCACTTT	TRBD1	-	TRBV5-1	TRBJ1-6